The source of this T cell receptor beta chain is a study of T-cell reconstitution after alpha-beta-depleted transplantation in children (dated by TCRdb to between 2015 and 2016). Regarding the research as a whole: Using TCR repertoire profiling, the study followed T-cell immune reconstitution in a quantitative way in children after TCRalphabeta/CD19-depleted allogeneic hematopoietic cell transplantation.

Libraries were built with PCR. Sequencing was carried out with an Illumina HiSeq 2500. Molecular barcoding was employed in the preparation of TCR libraries, with unique molecular identifiers being used to normalize TCRbeta repertoire quantification. In TCRdb, the public reads were trimmed at Q25 with fastp and aligned with MiXCR, with productive beta chains retained. Rows merge per CDR3 protein into single entries with the most common DNA and genes. Within this sample are some 840,000 distinct CDR3 sequences, with about 15% of them counted one time only. The top ten constitute around 5.3% of the sample. General study outcomes and caveats: In some patients, the high TCRbeta diversity seen at day 60 was put down to recipient T cells and intrathymic progenitors that had survived conditioning. The apparently early recovery of alphabetaT-cell counts about two months after transplant reportedly depended on only several hundred rapidly expanded clones that came from non-depleted graft cells. Over the following months the frequencies of hyperexpanded clones went down, and after one year T-cell counts and TCRbeta diversity were mostly credited to newly produced T cells.

CDR1 and CDR2 (SQVTM, ANQGSEA) derive from the germline V gene. Unmatched junction bases come to 11, with V trimmed by 7 bases and J by 7 bases. The CDR3 spans 14 residues, from the cysteine through the phenylalanine. The entry retains the CDR3 DNA only, 42 bases that are in frame from base 1. The treatment or condition label, as the study defines it: allogeneic hematopoietic cell transplantation with graft depleted of TCRalphabeta T cells and CD19 B cells. The children who served as transplant recipients had been given grafts of TCRalphabeta/CD19-depleted allogeneic hematopoietic cells. This clonotype came up a few times. Its target antigen remains unknown. Base qualities are not provided; no much larger clone lies one nucleotide away.

The specimen comprised PBMCs, mostly from graft donor cells, sampled 360 days after TCRalphabeta/CD19-depleted stem cell transplant. This chain is built from TRBV29-1 and TRBJ2-3, with 10 bases aligning to TRBD2. The source of this sequence is a male patient younger than 18 who had a stem cell transplant for acute lymphoblastic leukemia, so the T cells may come from the graft donor. The encoded CDR3 is CSGSSGRAFYTQYF. The nucleotides read TGCAGCGGCTCTAGCGGGAGAGCGTTTTATACGCAGTATTTT.